This TCR beta chain was identified during a study of identical twins. Findings of the study overall: Reduced insertions were recorded for abundant cord blood beta clonotypes, with no such pattern in memory repertoires.

TCRdb re-called the 5' RACE reads through MiXCR, storing one row per CDR3 protein. In the table there are about 100,000 distinct CDR3 sequences, about 6% of which are singletons. This CDR3 is built from 16 residues. Between the trimmed V and J ends, which lost 5 bases and 1 base, there was a span of 17 bases. Germline CDR1 is LNHDA and CDR2 is SQIVND (reference sequence). As to this clonotype: Its target is unknown.

This TCR was sampled from a woman aged 45-59 years in good health. The rearrangement uses TRBV19 and TRBJ1-2, with D possibly TRBD1 on 6 matching bases. Sample: memory T cells sorted from blood. DNA for the CDR3: TGTGCCAGTAGTGGTATAGGACAGAAGGGTAACTATGGCTACACCTTC. Its translation: CASSGIGQKGNYGYTF. Filled out from reference TRBV19 and TRBJ1-2, the complete variable domain reads DGGITQSPKYLFRKEGQNVTLSCEQNLNHDAMYWYRQDPGQGLRLIYYSQIVNDFQKGDIAEGYSVSREKKESFPLTVTSAQKNPTAFYLCASSGIGQKGNYGYTFGSGTRLTVV.